This T cell receptor beta chain is from a study of blood T cell repertoires in COVID-19. Assay used: immunoSEQ multiplex PCR; TCRdb lists only in-frame clones, some missing. In the table there are some 200,000 clones, 86% of which are singletons. CDR3 length: 13 residues. Germline CDR1 MNHEY, CDR2 SMNVEV (reference sequence). V lost 7 bases, J lost 7 bases, and 16 bases lay in between. Sequencing was carried out using peripheral blood. This clonotype originated in a man in his sixties or seventies with acute or convalescent COVID-19. The rearrangement links TRBV27 to TRBJ1-1; D is undetermined. The CDR3: CASISPGMGEAFF. The CDR3 bases are TGTGCCAGCATTTCACCGGGAATGGGTGAAGCTTTCTTT.